The entry below describes one T cell receptor beta chain. The sample is drawn from a study of blood T cell repertoires in COVID-19. Profiled with immunoSEQ multiplex PCR; TCRdb holds only in-frame clones, not every one. Of over 45,000 clones detected, around 83% appear once; the ten largest clones hold around 4.9%. This CDR3 comprises 14 residues. Germline V CDR1 and CDR2: LNHNV, YYDKDF (reference sequence). The V end lost 8 bases, the J end lost 5 bases, and 17 bases lay between the germline ends. The material sequenced was peripheral blood. The genes are TRBV15 and TRBJ2-3, with D possibly matching TRBD2 (7 bases). The receptor's source is a human donor in a cohort sampled during active COVID-19. The CDR3 region is CATGGGAAGDTQYF. The CDR3 DNA follows: TGTGCCACCGGGGGGGGCGCAGCAGGAGATACGCAGTATTTT.